The rows below give T cell receptor beta chains drawn from one sample of a study of T cells in Graves' hyperthyroidism and ophthalmopathy. TCRdb reanalysed the multiplex PCR reads using MiXCR and keeps one entry per CDR3 protein. The sample records approximately 570,000 distinct CDR3 sequences, less than 20% being singletons. Source material: blood. The receptors originated from a man aged 40-50 years with Graves' ophthalmopathy. Both conserved end residues are part of each CDR3. Each record gives: J gene, D gene, CDR3 length, V gene, clone size, CDR3 DNA, CDR3 protein. The D gene is left open where the match is weak. The listing skips clone size in some rows; elsewhere it reads once, few, many or a size class.

J: TRBJ1-2
D: TRBD1
length: 12
V: TRBV29-1
size: few
DNA: TGCAGCGTTGGACAGGGGGCCATAGGCTACACCTTC
CDR3: CSVGQGAIGYTF

J: TRBJ1-2
D: NA
length: 15
V: TRBV6-1
size: NA
DNA: TGTGCCAGCAGTCGATACAGGGAGGGTCCCTATGGCTACACCTTC
CDR3: CASSRYREGPYGYTF

J: TRBJ2-7
D: TRBD2
length: 16
V: TRBV7-9
size: many
DNA: TGTGCCAGCAGCTTGGTCAGCGGGAGGGGTAACTACGAGCAGTACTTC
CDR3: CASSLVSGRGNYEQYF

J: TRBJ1-5
D: NA
length: 15
V: TRBV3-1
size: many
DNA: TGTGCCAGCAGCCAAGATCACAGATTAAATCAGCCCCAGCATTTT
CDR3: CASSQDHRLNQPQHF

J: TRBJ2-7
D: NA
length: 13
V: TRBV3-1
size: many
DNA: TGTGCCAGCAGCCCATTGGTGGGGGGCGAGCAGTACTTC
CDR3: CASSPLVGGEQYF

J: TRBJ2-7
D: NA
length: 15
V: TRBV28
size: few
DNA: TGTGCCAGCAGTTTATGGGGCAGGGGCTCCTACGAGCAGTACTTC
CDR3: CASSLWGRGSYEQYF

J: TRBJ2-1
D: NA
length: 14
V: TRBV28
size: NA
DNA: TGTGCCACTTCCCCTAGAGGGGGGTGGAATGAGCAGTTCTTC
CDR3: CATSPRGGWNEQFF

J: TRBJ1-6
D: NA
length: 13
V: TRBV28
size: few
DNA: TGTGCCAGCAGTTTGGGGTTTTATGCACCCCTCCACTTT
CDR3: CASSLGFYAPLHF

J: TRBJ2-7
D: NA
length: 15
V: TRBV2
size: many
DNA: TGTGCCAGCAGTGTTTACGGGACCGACTCCTACGAGCAGTACTTC
CDR3: CASSVYGTDSYEQYF

J: TRBJ2-1
D: TRBD2
length: 16
V: TRBV20-1
size: few
DNA: TGCAGTGCTAGCCACCCGACTAGCGGGGACCCCAATGAGCAGTTCTTC
CDR3: CSASHPTSGDPNEQFF

J: TRBJ2-1
D: NA
length: 13
V: TRBV5-1
size: few
DNA: TGCGCCAGCAGCCGCCCCCCTCTAGATGAGCAGTTCTTC
CDR3: CASSRPPLDEQFF

J: TRBJ1-2
D: NA
length: 13
V: TRBV12-3/TRBV12-4
size: NA
DNA: TGTGCCAGCAGTTTCCCCAGGGATTATGGCTACACCTTC
CDR3: CASSFPRDYGYTF

J: TRBJ2-3
D: NA
length: 14
V: TRBV5-1
size: NA
DNA: TGCGCCAGCAGCTTCCGCCCCTCAACAGATACGCAGTATTTT
CDR3: CASSFRPSTDTQYF

J: TRBJ1-1
D: TRBD1
length: 16
V: TRBV4-2
size: NA
DNA: TGTGCCAGCAGCCAAGATGCGACAGGGTGGGACACTGAAGCTTTCTTT
CDR3: CASSQDATGWDTEAFF

J: TRBJ2-3
D: NA
length: 19
V: TRBV24-1
size: few
DNA: TGTGCCACCAGTGATTTAAGAGGGAGGACCCAATCTAGCACAGATACGCAGTATTTT
CDR3: CATSDLRGRTQSSTDTQYF

J: TRBJ2-7
D: NA
length: 15
V: TRBV11-2
size: NA
DNA: TGTGCCAGCAGCTTGGCGGGAAATAGATACTACGAGCAGTACTTC
CDR3: CASSLAGNRYYEQYF

J: TRBJ2-7
D: TRBD2
length: 15
V: TRBV4-2
size: few
DNA: TGTGCCAGCAGCCAAGATGGAGCTAGCGGCTACGAGCAGTACTTC
CDR3: CASSQDGASGYEQYF

J: TRBJ2-5
D: NA
length: 13
V: TRBV7-3
size: NA
DNA: TGTGCCAGCAGCTTAAAAAAGACTGGGACCCAGTACTTC
CDR3: CASSLKKTGTQYF

J: TRBJ2-1
D: TRBD2
length: 19
V: TRBV7-9
size: many
DNA: TGTGCCAGCACCAGGGGACTAGCGGAAAGTCACCCAGTACGCAATGAGCAGTTCTTC
CDR3: CASTRGLAESHPVRNEQFF

J: TRBJ1-1
D: NA
length: 13
V: TRBV30
size: few
DNA: TGTGCCTGGACCAAGGGGAGCCCGCCAGAAGCTTTCTTT
CDR3: CAWTKGSPPEAFF

J: TRBJ1-1
D: NA
length: 14
V: TRBV2
size: many
DNA: TGTGCCAGCAGTGACCCGGTGTCGAACACTGAAGCTTTCTTT
CDR3: CASSDPVSNTEAFF

J: TRBJ1-3
D: NA
length: 15
V: TRBV7-9
size: few
DNA: TGTGCCAGCAGCTTAGGTGCCCCCTCTGGAAACACCATATATTTT
CDR3: CASSLGAPSGNTIYF

J: TRBJ2-5
D: NA
length: 17
V: TRBV3-1
size: few
DNA: TGTGCCAGCAGCCAAGATCGGTCGGGAGTTACGGAAGAGACCCAGTACTTC
CDR3: CASSQDRSGVTEETQYF

J: TRBJ1-1
D: TRBD1
length: 14
V: TRBV19
size: few
DNA: TGTGCCAGTAGTCGGACAGGGGGAGCCACTGAAGCTTTCTTT
CDR3: CASSRTGGATEAFF

J: TRBJ2-1
D: NA
length: 14
V: TRBV5-1
size: many
DNA: TGCGCCAGCAGCCAGGACACGCTCGCCAATGAGCAGTTCTTC
CDR3: CASSQDTLANEQFF

J: TRBJ2-1
D: NA
length: 19
V: TRBV28
size: many
DNA: TGTGCCAGCAGTTTAAGGTGGGACACGGGGAATCCCTCCTACAATGAGCAGTTCTTC
CDR3: CASSLRWDTGNPSYNEQFF

J: TRBJ2-3
D: TRBD2
length: 16
V: TRBV20-1
size: many
DNA: TGCAGTGCTAGACCTCGGGGGGAGCTCTACACAGATACGCAGTATTTT
CDR3: CSARPRGELYTDTQYF

J: TRBJ1-6
D: NA
length: 14
V: TRBV15
size: few
DNA: TGTGCCACCAGCCCTGAAGGGCAGAGTTCACCCCTCCACTTT
CDR3: CATSPEGQSSPLHF

J: TRBJ1-6
D: TRBD1
length: 13
V: TRBV20-1
size: NA
DNA: TGCAGTGCTAGCAGAGGGGGCTATTCACCCCTCCACTTT
CDR3: CSASRGGYSPLHF